This TCR beta chain was observed in a study of blood T cell repertoires in COVID-19. As for the study in general: The cDNA or gDNA used as material had been derived from T cells, B-cell-depleted T cells, or PBMCs.

Per the germline V gene, CDR1 is MNHNS and CDR2 is SASEGT. With 1 base clipped from V and 1 base from J, the junction kept 5 bases outside the gene matches. The CDR3 sequence is 16 residues long. As originally analysed: By means of reference gene primer amplification, nucleated cell counts were estimated. This table comes from immunoSEQ multiplex PCR, and its TCRdb copy is limited to in-frame clones, with some not included. The V and J calls and clone size were taken over from that table, and D and trimming were inferred from the DNA. The sample has over 150,000 clones; nearly 80% are singletons. This sequence joins TRBV6-1 and TRBJ2-7, with 9 bases identical to TRBD1. The specimen was peripheral blood. The receptor's source is an older woman with acute or convalescent COVID-19. The CDR3 sequence: CASSEGPDRGSYEQYF. Here the CDR3 DNA reads TGTGCCAGCAGTGAAGGTCCGGACAGGGGTTCCTACGAGCAGTACTTC.